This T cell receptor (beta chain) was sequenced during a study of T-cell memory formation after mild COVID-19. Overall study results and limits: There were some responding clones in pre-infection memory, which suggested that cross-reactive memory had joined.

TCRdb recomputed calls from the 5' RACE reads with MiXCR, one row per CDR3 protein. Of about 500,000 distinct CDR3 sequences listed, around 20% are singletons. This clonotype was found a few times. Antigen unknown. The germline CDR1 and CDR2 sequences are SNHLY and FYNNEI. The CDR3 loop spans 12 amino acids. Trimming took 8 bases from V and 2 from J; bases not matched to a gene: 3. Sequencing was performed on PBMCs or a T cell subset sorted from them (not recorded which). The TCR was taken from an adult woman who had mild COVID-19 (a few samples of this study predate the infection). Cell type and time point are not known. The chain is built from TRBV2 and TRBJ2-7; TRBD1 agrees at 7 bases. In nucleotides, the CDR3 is TGTGCCAGCTGGGACAGAGCCTACGAGCAGTACTTC. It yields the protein CASWDRAYEQYF.